The 27 T cell receptor beta chains reported below all come from one sample, sequenced in a study of lymphopenia after photon versus proton radiotherapy (dated by TCRdb to between 2018 and 2021). Library prep was done by the immunoSEQ multiplex PCR assay. The immuneACCESS repertoire file appears here via TCRdb, limited to in-frame rearrangements. These files lack a portion of the clones; in checked studies, under half of the deficit traces to unresolved V genes, and the cause of the others is not known. Here the sample has around 30,000 clones; 89% occur a single time. The top ten hold about 6.6% of the sample. The material sequenced was peripheral blood, taken from a patient treated with proton-based radiotherapy. Receptors originate from a woman in her sixties or seventies with pancreatic cancer. Some clones in this sample may be carry-over from other donors' samples.

This clone has just one count. CDR3 DNA sequence: TGTGCCAGCAGCTCCCATGTACTCTCGTTTAACACCGGGGAGCTGTTTTTT. It yields the protein CASSSHVLSFNTGELFF. The chain couples TRBV7-9 to TRBJ2-2; D ambiguous. From germline, CDR1 is SEHNR and CDR2 FQNEAQ (reference sequence). CDR3 size: 17 residues. V was clipped by 4 bases and J by 2 bases, with 17 bases between them.

This clone was seen more than once but under ten times. The chain carries TRBV28 and TRBJ1-5; D is perhaps TRBD1 (6 bases). From germline, CDR1 is MDHEN and CDR2 SYDVKM. The CDR3 contains 16 residues. Trimming removed 6 bases at V and 2 bases at J, with 17 bases between. The CDR3 DNA is TGTGCCAGCAGCCCAGCGGGGGGCGCGGGCAATCAGCCCCAGCATTTT. Translation: CASSPAGGAGNQPQHF.

The V gene is TRBV27, the J gene TRBJ2-7; D is undetermined. The CDR3 runs 13 residues. Trimming stripped 2 bases from V and 6 bases from J, with 11 bases between. Per germline, CDR1 MNHEY and CDR2 SMNVEV (reference sequence). The CDR3 DNA sequence: TGTGCCAGCAGTTTACAAAGGGTGGGCGAGCAGTACTTC. This codes for CASSLQRVGEQYF.

The chain joins TRBV19 to TRBJ2-2; 14 bases agree with TRBD2. V gave up 5 bases and J gave up 6 bases; unmatched junction bases: 2. The CDR3 consists of 15 residues. Germline loops: CDR1 LNHDA, CDR2 SQIVND (reference sequence). The CDR3 nucleotides read TGTGCCAGTAGTCCGGGACTAGCGGGAGCCGGGGAGCTGTTTTTT. Translating gives CASSPGLAGAGELFF. The entire variable domain, with the rest obtained from reference TRBV19 and TRBJ2-2, is as follows: DGGITQSPKYLFRKEGQNVTLSCEQNLNHDAMYWYRQDPGQGLRLIYYSQIVNDFQKGDIAEGYSVSREKKESFPLTVTSAQKNPTAFYLCASSPGLAGAGELFFGEGSRLTVL.

The chain couples TRBV19 to TRBJ2-1; D is perhaps TRBD2 (6 bases). Germline lookup yields CDR1 LNHDA and CDR2 SQIVND (reference sequence). CDR3 length equals 14 residues. V was shortened by 6 bases and J by 5 bases, with 14 bases between the two germline ends. The DNA for the CDR3 is TGTGCCAGTAGCTTTGGACCGGGGGACAATGAGCAGTTCTTC. Translating gives CASSFGPGDNEQFF.

The chain uses TRBV5-1 and TRBJ1-6, with D hard to call. The germline V gene encodes CDR1 SGHRS and CDR2 YFSETQ. Trimming took 0 bases from V and 4 from J, leaving 5 bases between them. The CDR3 extends over 14 amino acids. Written as DNA, the CDR3 is TGCGCCAGCAGCTTGGAGCCGTATAATTCACCCCTCCACTTT. Its translation is CASSLEPYNSPLHF.

A note on this clone: Being one base from a much bigger clone, this may be a read error. The chain is built from TRBV28 and TRBJ1-2; tentatively, D is TRBD1 (6 bases). Germline CDR1 MDHEN, CDR2 SYDVKM. The V end was cut by 5 bases, the J end by 2 bases, with 9 bases between. This CDR3 contains 13 residues. The CDR3 spells CASSDTGNYGYTF. The CDR3 DNA is TGTGCCAGCAGTGATACAGGGAACTATGGCTACACCTTC.

The chain joins TRBV6-1 to TRBJ1-2; 7 nucleotides line up with TRBD1. The junction had 8 bases not matched to a gene; V was cut back by 2 bases and J by 2 bases. Germline V gene lookup returns CDR1 MNHNS and CDR2 SASEGT. This CDR3 spans 16 amino acids. CDR3 nucleotide sequence: TGTGCCAGCAGTGAAACATTCGTGGGACAGAACTATGGCTACACCTTC. It codes for CASSETFVGQNYGYTF.

The rearrangement uses TRBV13 and TRBJ2-1; D gene ambiguous. CDR3 length equals 15 residues. Trimming removed 0 bases from V and 0 bases from J, with 6 bases in between. Germline CDR1 reads PRHDT; CDR2 reads FYEKMQ (reference sequence). The CDR3 here is CASSLGGSSYNEQFF. In DNA form, the CDR3 reads TGTGCCAGCAGCTTAGGGGGTAGCTCCTACAATGAGCAGTTCTTC. Filled out from reference TRBV13 and TRBJ2-1, the complete variable domain reads AAGVIQSPRHLIKEKRETATLKCYPIPRHDTVYWYQQGPGQDPQFLISFYEKMQSDKGSIPDRFSAQQFSDYHSELNMSSLELGDSALYFCASSLGGSSYNEQFFGPGTRLTVL.

This clone occurred a few times. The chain carries TRBV28 and TRBJ2-7; 12 nucleotides line up with TRBD1. The V gene end was trimmed by 5 bases and the J gene end by 3 bases; junction bases not matched to a gene: 8. Looked up from germline, CDR1 is MDHEN and CDR2 is SYDVKM. The CDR3 covers 16 residues. Written as DNA, the CDR3 is TGTGCCAGCAGTCAAACCCGGGACAGGGGGCTCTACGAGCAGTACTTC. This translates into CASSQTRDRGLYEQYF.

The rearrangement uses TRBV14 and TRBJ1-3, with D possibly matching TRBD1 (6 bases). Germline CDR1 SGHDN, CDR2 FVKESK. The CDR3 is 13 residues long. Between the trimmed V and J ends, which lost 8 bases and 6 bases, there was a span of 14 bases. CDR3: CASAKGGANTIYF. The CDR3 region has the DNA TGTGCCAGCGCCAAGGGGGGAGCAAACACCATATATTTT.

This clone was recorded a few times. The chain links TRBV2 to TRBJ2-6; no clear D gene. This CDR3 has 17 residues. Per the germline V gene, CDR1 is SNHLY and CDR2 is FYNNEI. The ends were cut back, 5 bases at V and 2 bases at J, with 16 bases in the middle. The CDR3 here is CASSSLHLEAGANVLTF. Written as DNA, the CDR3 is TGTGCCAGCAGTTCGCTCCACCTAGAAGCTGGGGCCAACGTCCTGACTTTC. Full variable domain (rest looked up from reference TRBV2 and TRBJ2-6): EPEVTQTPSHQVTQMGQEVILRCVPISNHLYFYWYRQILGQKVEFLVSFYNNEISEKSEIFDDQFSVERPDGSNFTLKIRSTKLEDSAMYFCASSSLHLEAGANVLTFGAGSRLTVL.

This chain uses TRBV19 with TRBJ2-7; TRBD2 aligns across 8 bases. Germline CDR1 and CDR2: LNHDA and SQIVND (reference sequence). The CDR3 is 14 amino acids. The trim removed 6 bases at V and 3 bases at J, leaving 7 bases unmatched. Here the CDR3 DNA reads TGTGCCAGTAGCCCCACTAGCGGAAACTACGAGCAGTACTTC. Translated, it gives CASSPTSGNYEQYF.

This clone was seen just once. The CDR3 reads CASSQEQGRAYEQYF. CDR3 nucleotides: TGCGCCAGCAGCCAAGAACAGGGGCGCGCGTACGAGCAGTACTTC. V gene TRBV4-1 combines with J gene TRBJ2-7, with 7 bases fitting TRBD1. The CDR3 has 15 residues. J lost 4 bases, V lost 0 bases, and 6 bases had no gene match. Germline CDR1 and CDR2: MGHRA and YSYEKL.

In DNA, the CDR3 is TGTGCCAGCAGCTGGGACAGAGCTAACTATGGCTACACCTTC. This codes for CASSWDRANYGYTF. This rearrangement joins TRBV4-2 to TRBJ1-2; 7 bases are shared with TRBD1. In germline, CDR1 is LGHNA, CDR2 YNFKEQ. This CDR3 comprises 14 residues. J was trimmed by 0 bases and V by 5 bases; bases with no gene match: 3.

This CDR3 reads CASSLVDSDTGELFF. CDR3 bases: TGCGCCAGCAGCTTAGTCGACAGTGACACCGGGGAGCTGTTTTTT. The chain has TRBV5-1 and TRBJ2-2, with D possibly TRBD1 on 5 matching bases. The length of the CDR3 is 15 residues. The ends were cut back, 2 bases at V and 3 bases at J, with 11 bases in the middle. Germline CDR1 reads SGHRS; CDR2 reads YFSETQ. Based on the CDR3 plus reference TRBV5-1 and TRBJ2-2, the full variable domain is KAGVTQTPRYLIKTRGQQVTLSCSPISGHRSVSWYQQTPGQGLQFLFEYFSETQRNKGNFPGRFSGRQFSNSRSEMNVSTLELGDSALYLCASSLVDSDTGELFFGEGSRLTVL.

CDR3: CSAWTQANYGYTF. DNA for the CDR3: TGCAGCGCATGGACGCAGGCTAACTATGGCTACACCTTC. The chain recombines TRBV29-1 with TRBJ1-2; D unclear. CDR3 length: 13 residues. The V end was cut by 7 bases, the J end by 0 bases, with 12 bases between. The V gene's germline CDR1 is SQVTM and CDR2 ANQGSEA.

The chain employs TRBV27 and TRBJ2-5, with D possibly being TRBD1 (8 bases). Germline V gene data show CDR1 as MNHEY and CDR2 as SMNVEV (reference sequence). The CDR3 covers 15 residues. Deletions cut 5 bases from V and 5 bases from J, with 18 bases between. CDR3 amino acids: CASSRGAGGRETQYF. Written as DNA, the CDR3 is TGTGCCAGCAGTCGGGGGGCAGGGGGCCGGGAGACCCAGTACTTC.

This rearrangement joins TRBV7-2 to TRBJ2-1; D is undetermined. The V gene lost 2 bases and the J gene lost 8 bases, with 16 bases spanning the gap. This CDR3 is built from 15 residues. Per germline, CDR1 SGHTA and CDR2 FQGNSA. The DNA for the CDR3 is TGTGCCAGCAGCTTACAGGACCCATCGTTCGATGAGCAGTTCTTC. Translating gives CASSLQDPSFDEQFF.

CDR3 nucleotide sequence: TGTGCCAGCGGAAAGGACAGGGACAATGAGCAGTTCTTC. As protein: CASGKDRDNEQFF. V usage is TRBV2 and J usage is TRBJ2-1, with 8 bases that match TRBD1. Losses at the gene ends were 8 bases for V and 5 bases for J; bases not matched to a gene: 5. The CDR3 extends over 13 amino acids. The V gene's germline CDR1 is SNHLY and CDR2 FYNNEI.

The V gene is TRBV10-1, the J gene TRBJ1-1; D gene unclear. With 8 bases removed from V and 1 base from J, the gap between germline ends came to 5 bases. The CDR3 contains 11 residues. CDR1 is WNHNN and CDR2 is SYGVQD in the germline V gene (reference sequence). CDR3 sequence: CASRGNTEAFF. CDR3 sequence (DNA): TGCGCCAGCCGAGGGAACACTGAAGCTTTCTTT.

The genes are TRBV5-1 and TRBJ2-7; 9 bases match TRBD2. Germline V gives CDR1 SGHRS, CDR2 YFSETQ. V was clipped by 5 bases and J by 5 bases; unmatched bases: 8. The CDR3 runs to 14 residues. As DNA, the CDR3 is TGCGCCAGCAGAGATAGCGGGAGCCCCAACGAGCAGTACTTC. Translated, it gives CASRDSGSPNEQYF.

This chain joins TRBV6-1 and TRBJ1-5; D unresolved. The CDR3 spans 13 residues. Trimming removed 2 bases from V and 6 bases from J, with 8 bases in between. Germline values: CDR1 MNHNS, CDR2 SASEGT. The CDR3 reads CASSEMGSQPQHF. The CDR3 DNA sequence: TGTGCCAGCAGTGAAATGGGGAGTCAGCCCCAGCATTTT.

In this sample, this clone turned up once. This rearrangement joins TRBV4-1 to TRBJ2-5; D tentatively reads TRBD1 or TRBD2 (5 bases each). The CDR3 is 17 residues long. V was trimmed by 2 bases and J by 2 bases, leaving 18 bases between them. Germline V gives CDR1 MGHRA, CDR2 YSYEKL. This CDR3 is CASSQSLPGPRQETQYF. Here the CDR3 DNA reads TGCGCCAGCAGCCAATCCCTCCCGGGGCCGAGACAAGAGACCCAGTACTTC.

This chain joins TRBV25-1 and TRBJ2-3; no clear D gene. The germline CDR1 and CDR2 sequences are MGHDK and SYGVNS. The length of the CDR3 is 14 residues. Trimming removed 6 bases from V and 4 bases from J, with 14 bases in between. This CDR3 is CASSGYTASDTQYF. Here the CDR3 DNA reads TGTGCCAGCAGCGGGTACACTGCCTCAGATACGCAGTATTTT.

The chain is built from TRBV6-4 and TRBJ2-2, with D tentatively TRBD2 (6 bases). V lost 3 bases to trimming and J lost 4 bases, with 9 bases between them. This CDR3 region has 14 residues. Per the germline V gene, CDR1 is MRHNA and CDR2 is SNTAGT. The CDR3 is CASSDTSRTGELFF. The CDR3 DNA is TGTGCCAGCAGTGATACTAGCCGCACCGGGGAGCTGTTTTTT.

V usage is TRBV2 and J usage is TRBJ1-1, with TRBD1 identical over 7 bases. CDR1 is SNHLY, CDR2 FYNNEI, per germline. Unmatched junction bases numbered 4, after V lost 3 bases and J lost 0 bases. The CDR3 is made up of 15 amino acids. CDR3 sequence: CASSEGGQMNTEAFF. The CDR3 nucleotides read TGTGCCAGCAGTGAGGGGGGACAGATGAACACTGAAGCTTTCTTT.